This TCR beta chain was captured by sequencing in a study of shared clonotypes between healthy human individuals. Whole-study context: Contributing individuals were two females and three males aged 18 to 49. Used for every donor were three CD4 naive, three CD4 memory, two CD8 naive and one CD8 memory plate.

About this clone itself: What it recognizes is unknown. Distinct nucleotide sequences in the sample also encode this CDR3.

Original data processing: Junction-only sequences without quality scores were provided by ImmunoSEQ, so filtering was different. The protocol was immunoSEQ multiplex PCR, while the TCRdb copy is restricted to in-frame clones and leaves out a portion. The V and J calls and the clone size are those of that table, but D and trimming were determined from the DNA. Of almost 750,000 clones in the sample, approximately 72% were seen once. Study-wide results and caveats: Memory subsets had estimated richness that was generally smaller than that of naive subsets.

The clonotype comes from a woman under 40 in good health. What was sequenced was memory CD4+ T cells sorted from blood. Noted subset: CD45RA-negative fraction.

The DNA of the CDR3 is TGTGCCAGCAGTCGGGGACTAGACACAGATACGCAGTATTTT. Amino acid sequence: CASSRGLDTDTQYF. The rearrangement joins TRBV6-5 to TRBJ2-3; TRBD2 matches 8 bases. Germline-derived CDR1 and CDR2 are MNHEY and SVGAGI. CDR3 size: 14 residues. Trimming cost V 5 bases and J 2 bases; bases outside gene matches: 3.